This T cell receptor (beta chain) was identified in a study of molecular identifiers for immune sequencing clone quantification. Germline values: CDR1 SGHAT, CDR2 FQNNGV. The CDR3 runs to 13 residues. Points on this clonotype: The junction shows a germline mismatch at one end, possibly a read error.

TCRdb processed the PCR reads anew with MiXCR; each CDR3 protein has one entry. This sample yields hundreds of thousands of distinct CDR3 sequences, of which about 25% are seen a single time; 0.7% to 0.95% belongs to the top ten. This chain joins TRBV11-2 and TRBJ2-1, with D possibly called TRBD1 or TRBD2 (6 bases each). This clonotype originated in a human donor in good health. Some libraries in this study had Jurkat cell RNA spiked in. Sequencing was carried out using naive CD8+ T cells from blood, with Jurkat cell RNA spiked in. As for subset: FACS-sorted CD8+CD4-CCR7+CD45RA+ naive T cells. DNA for the CDR3: TGTGCCAGCAGCTTAGCGGGGGCAAATGGGCAGTTCTTC. This codes for CASSLAGANGQFF.